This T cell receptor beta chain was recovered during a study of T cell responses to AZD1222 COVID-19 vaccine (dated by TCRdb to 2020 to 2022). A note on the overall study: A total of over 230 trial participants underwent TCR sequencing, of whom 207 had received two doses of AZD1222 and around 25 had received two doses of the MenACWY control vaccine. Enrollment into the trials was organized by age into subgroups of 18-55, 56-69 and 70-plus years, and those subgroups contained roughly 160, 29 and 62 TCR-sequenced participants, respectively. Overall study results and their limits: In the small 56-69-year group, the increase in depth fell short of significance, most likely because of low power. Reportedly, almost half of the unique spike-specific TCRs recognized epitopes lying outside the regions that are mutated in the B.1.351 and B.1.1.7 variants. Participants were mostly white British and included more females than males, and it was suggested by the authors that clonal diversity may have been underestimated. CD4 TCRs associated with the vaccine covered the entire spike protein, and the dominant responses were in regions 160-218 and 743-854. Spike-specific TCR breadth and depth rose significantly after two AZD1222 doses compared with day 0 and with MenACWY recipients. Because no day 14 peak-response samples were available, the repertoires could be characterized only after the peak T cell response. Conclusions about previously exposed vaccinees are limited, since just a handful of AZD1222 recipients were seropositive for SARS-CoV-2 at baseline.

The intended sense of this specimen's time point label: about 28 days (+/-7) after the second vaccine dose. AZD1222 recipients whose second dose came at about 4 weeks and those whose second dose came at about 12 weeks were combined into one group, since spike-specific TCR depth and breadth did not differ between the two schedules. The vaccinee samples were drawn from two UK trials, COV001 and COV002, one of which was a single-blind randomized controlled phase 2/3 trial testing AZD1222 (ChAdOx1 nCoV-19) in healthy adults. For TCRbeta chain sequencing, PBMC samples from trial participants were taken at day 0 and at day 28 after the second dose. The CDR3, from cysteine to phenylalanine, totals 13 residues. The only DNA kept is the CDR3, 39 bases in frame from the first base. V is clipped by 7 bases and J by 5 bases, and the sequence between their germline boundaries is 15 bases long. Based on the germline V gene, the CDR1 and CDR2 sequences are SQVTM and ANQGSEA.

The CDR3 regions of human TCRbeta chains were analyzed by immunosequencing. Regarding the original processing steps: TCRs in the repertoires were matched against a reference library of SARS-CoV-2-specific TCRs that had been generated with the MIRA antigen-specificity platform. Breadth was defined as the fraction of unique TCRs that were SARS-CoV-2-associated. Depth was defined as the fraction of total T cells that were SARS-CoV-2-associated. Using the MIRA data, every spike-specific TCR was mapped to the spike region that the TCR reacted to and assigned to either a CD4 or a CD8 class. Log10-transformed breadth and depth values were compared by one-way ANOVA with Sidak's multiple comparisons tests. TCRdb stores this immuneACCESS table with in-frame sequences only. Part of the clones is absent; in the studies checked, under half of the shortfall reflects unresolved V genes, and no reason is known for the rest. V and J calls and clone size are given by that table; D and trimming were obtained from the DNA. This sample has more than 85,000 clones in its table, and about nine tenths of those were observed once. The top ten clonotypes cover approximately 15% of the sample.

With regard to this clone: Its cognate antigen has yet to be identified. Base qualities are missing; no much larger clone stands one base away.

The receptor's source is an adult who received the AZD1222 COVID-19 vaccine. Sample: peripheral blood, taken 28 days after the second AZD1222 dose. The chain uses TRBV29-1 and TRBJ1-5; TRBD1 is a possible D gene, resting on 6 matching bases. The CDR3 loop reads CSGTTGRHQPQHF. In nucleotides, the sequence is TGCAGCGGGACCACAGGGAGGCATCAGCCCCAGCATTTT. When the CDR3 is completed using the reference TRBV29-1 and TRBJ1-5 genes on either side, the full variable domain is SAVISQKPSRDICQRGTSLTIQCQVDSQVTMMFWYRQQPGQSLTLIATANQGSEATYESGFVIDKFPISRPNLTFSTLTVSNMSPEDSSIYLCSGTTGRHQPQHFGDGTRLSIL.